This T cell receptor (beta chain) was retrieved from a study of cytomegalovirus exposure and HLA in healthy donors. Trimming stripped 3 bases from V and 2 bases from J, with 10 bases between. The CDR3 extends over 14 amino acids. Germline CDR1 SNHLY, CDR2 FYNNEI. This clone was detected once. What it binds is unknown. The same CDR3 is also encoded by other DNA sequences in this sample. In the PCR, 60 Vbeta and 13 Jbeta primers were used. Using immunoSEQ multiplex PCR, the repertoire was profiled, and TCRdb retains in-frame clones only, with some absent. In the table there are approximately 140,000 clones, around 81% of which are singletons. General observations from the study: For TCR beta chains, V- and J-gene trimming was later linked to a missense DCLRE1C variant. Per a prior analysis, the majority of TCR beta V segments were productive roughly 90% or roughly 30% of the time. Likely technical artifact: a cluster of highly shared sequence variants.

The chain carries TRBV2 and TRBJ1-1, with a weak D call TRBD1 (6 bases). This receptor was taken from a woman between 45 and 65 years old in good health and CMV-seronegative. The sequenced sample was PBMCs. The chain's CDR3 is CASSEAGVNTEAFF. CDR3 DNA sequence: TGTGCCAGCAGTGAGGCAGGGGTAAACACTGAAGCTTTCTTT.